The 26 T cell receptor beta chains listed next were all sequenced from one sample in a study of blood T cell repertoires in COVID-19. The repertoire was sequenced with immunoSEQ multiplex PCR; TCRdb's copy has only in-frame clones and lacks some. Of almost 500,000 clones in the sample, approximately 91% were seen once. Sequencing was done on a sample of PBMCs or T cells enriched from blood (not recorded which). The receptors originated from a woman aged 55-70 years who had recovered from COVID-19.

This clone has just a few counts. The chain couples TRBV9 to TRBJ1-3; D may be TRBD1 (5 bases). Germline assignment: CDR1 SGDLS and CDR2 YYNGEE. Trimming shortened V by 0 bases and J by 0 bases, and 16 bases separated the two germline ends. CDR3 length: 18 amino acids. The CDR3 sequence is CASSVGFRDWGSGNTIYF. CDR3 DNA: TGTGCCAGCAGCGTAGGCTTTAGGGACTGGGGCTCTGGAAACACCATATATTTT.

This chain links TRBV11-2 with TRBJ2-2; tentative D call: TRBD1 (6 bases). Germline lookup yields CDR1 SGHAT and CDR2 FQNNGV. Deletions cut 3 bases from V and 7 bases from J, with 12 bases between. This CDR3 is 14 amino acids long. CDR3: CASSFLQGIGELFF. The DNA of the CDR3 is TGTGCCAGCAGCTTCCTACAGGGAATCGGGGAGCTGTTTTTT. Using reference TRBV11-2 and TRBJ2-2 for the parts outside the CDR3, the full variable domain is EAGVAQSPRYKIIEKRQSVAFWCNPISGHATLYWYQQILGQGPKLLIQFQNNGVVDDSQLPKDRFSAERLKGVDSTLKIQPAKLEDSAVYLCASSFLQGIGELFFGEGSRLTVL.

V and J are TRBV5-1 and TRBJ1-2, with TRBD1 matching over 9 bases. Germline lookup yields CDR1 SGHRS and CDR2 YFSETQ. The CDR3 has 14 residues. The CDR3 bases are TGCGCAGAAGGGACAGGGTTTGATCAAGATGGCTACACCTTC. Translated, it gives CAEGTGFDQDGYTF. Together with reference TRBV5-1 and TRBJ1-2, the CDR3 gives the full variable domain: KAGVTQTPRYLIKTRGQQVTLSCSPISGHRSVSWYQQTPGQGLQFLFEYFSETQRNKGNFPGRFSGRQFSNSRSEMNVSTLELGDSALYLCAEGTGFDQDGYTFGSGTRLTVV.

The chain uses TRBV5-1 and TRBJ1-1; D remains unclear. The CDR3 spans 15 residues. Trimming stripped 3 bases from V and 4 bases from J, with 16 bases between. Per the germline V gene, CDR1 is SGHRS and CDR2 is YFSETQ. The CDR3 DNA sequence: TGCGCCAGCAGCTGGACCTACGGAGGAGTCACTGAAGCTTTCTTT. Translating gives CASSWTYGGVTEAFF.

The sample holds one count of this clone. The chain links TRBV6-2 or TRBV6-3 to TRBJ2-1; a possible D gene is TRBD2 (6 bases). This CDR3 is 16 amino acids long. V lost 6 bases and J 4 bases, leaving 19 bases between the germline ends. Germline V gene sequence: CDR1 MNHEY, CDR2 SVGEGT. The CDR3 DNA reads TGTGCCAGCAGCCACGCTCGCGGACTACTGTACAATGAGCAGTTCTTC. Amino acids: CASSHARGLLYNEQFF.

V and J are TRBV6-4 and TRBJ2-7; tentatively, D is TRBD1 (5 bases). V gave up 7 bases and J gave up 6 bases, with 16 bases separating them. CDR3 length: 13 residues. Germline V lookup: CDR1 MRHNA, CDR2 SNTAGT. The CDR3 bases are TGTGCCAGCACTCCTCCCTGGGGCAGCGAGCAGTACGTC. It specifies CASTPPWGSEQYV.

The genes are TRBV25-1 and TRBJ1-2; possibly TRBD1 for D (5 bases). Germline V gene data show CDR1 as MGHDK and CDR2 as SYGVNS. Trimming took 10 bases from V and 7 from J, leaving 19 bases between them. This CDR3 is 13 amino acids long. CDR3: CATASRQSLGYTF. As DNA, the CDR3 is TGTGCCACCGCGAGCCGACAGTCTCTTGGCTACACCTTC.

J is TRBJ2-7 and V is TRBV27; D is possibly TRBD1 (5 bases). V dropped 3 bases and J dropped 2 bases, with 8 bases sitting between them. Germline values: CDR1 MNHEY, CDR2 SMNVEV (reference sequence). CDR3 length: 13 residues. DNA of the CDR3: TGTGCCAGCAGTTTGGGCAGGGCCTACGAGCAGTACGTC. Its protein is CASSLGRAYEQYV.

This clone was picked up one time. The CDR3 loop reads CASSPSGTGRGSGANVLTF. CDR3 coding DNA: TGTGCCAGCTCACCTTCAGGGACCGGCCGGGGGTCCGGGGCCAACGTCCTGACTTTC. The rearrangement uses TRBV18 and TRBJ2-6; the D gene is possibly TRBD2 (6 bases). The CDR3 extends over 19 amino acids. The V end lost 3 bases, the J end lost 4 bases, and 22 bases lay between the germline ends. Germline assignment: CDR1 KGHSH and CDR2 LQKENI.

The chain employs TRBV9 and TRBJ2-3, with 15 nucleotides matching TRBD2. The CDR3 runs 19 residues. V lost 0 bases, J lost 4 bases, and 9 bases stayed unmatched. Germline V gene sequence: CDR1 SGDLS, CDR2 YYNGEE. The CDR3 reads CASSVAHGLAGGLADTQYF. The CDR3 nucleotides are TGTGCCAGCAGCGTAGCCCATGGACTAGCGGGGGGGCTGGCAGATACGCAGTATTTT.

The chain employs TRBV9 and TRBJ2-2; a possible D gene is TRBD2 (7 bases). Germline V gene sequence: CDR1 SGDLS, CDR2 YYNGEE. V was clipped by 0 bases and J by 2 bases, with 14 bases between them. This CDR3 contains 17 residues. This CDR3 reads CASSVAGRGPNTGELFF. CDR3 nucleotides: TGTGCCAGCAGCGTAGCTGGGCGGGGGCCCAACACCGGGGAGCTGTTTTTT.

In this sample, this clone turned up once. This chain joins TRBV5-1 and TRBJ1-4; D is undetermined. This CDR3 comprises 14 residues. Germline V gene data show CDR1 as SGHRS and CDR2 as YFSETQ. V was cut by 0 bases and J by 12 bases, with 15 bases left in between. Here the CDR3 DNA reads TGCGCCAGCAGCTTGGCCGGAGCTTCACCGGAACTGTTTTTT. Protein: CASSLAGASPELFF.

This chain links TRBV5-1 with TRBJ2-4, with D tentatively TRBD2 (6 bases). Germline V gene data show CDR1 as SGHRS and CDR2 as YFSETQ. The length of the CDR3 is 18 residues. V was trimmed by 6 bases and J by 0 bases, leaving 22 bases between them. As DNA, the CDR3 is TGCGCCAGCAACCCCCGGGACTTGCCCCGTTTAGCCAAAAACATTCAGTACTTC. Translated: CASNPRDLPRLAKNIQYF.

As DNA, the CDR3 is TGCGCCAGCAGCCGACAGGGTTACACCGGGGAGCTGTTTTTT. Amino acids: CASSRQGYTGELFF. This chain connects TRBV23-1 to TRBJ2-2; 7 bases are a match to TRBD1. TRBV23-1 qualifies as an ORF whose function is uncertain. The CDR3 contains 14 residues. V shed 6 bases, J shed 3 bases, and the junction held 4 bases outside the gene matches.

This rearrangement joins TRBV10-3 to TRBJ2-1; 11 bases fit TRBD2. J lost 4 bases, V lost 3 bases, and 5 bases had no gene match. From germline, CDR1 is ENHRY and CDR2 SYGVKD. CDR3 length: 16 residues. CDR3 loop: CAISDSSGGLYNEQFF. CDR3 DNA sequence: TGTGCCATCAGTGACTCTAGCGGGGGGCTTTACAATGAGCAGTTCTTC.

In DNA form, the CDR3 reads TGTGCCTGGAGCCTTGACAGGCTAAACACCGGGGAGCTGTTTTTT. Protein: CAWSLDRLNTGELFF. V usage is TRBV30 and J usage is TRBJ2-2; a weak D match, TRBD1 (6 bases). The CDR3 runs to 15 residues. Germline V gene sequence: CDR1 GTSNPN, CDR2 SVGIG (reference sequence). Trimming removed 3 bases from V and 2 bases from J, with 13 bases in between.

This sequence joins TRBV13 and TRBJ2-7; 9 bases are a match to TRBD2. The CDR3 contains 18 residues. With V trimmed by 5 bases and J by 1 base, 15 bases remained unmatched. The V gene's germline CDR1 is PRHDT and CDR2 FYEKMQ (reference sequence). CDR3 protein: CASSPDGLAGAQSYEQYF. DNA for the CDR3: TGTGCCAGCAGCCCGGACGGATTAGCGGGGGCCCAATCCTACGAGCAGTACTTC. Full variable domain (remainder filled in from reference TRBV13 and TRBJ2-7): AAGVIQSPRHLIKEKRETATLKCYPIPRHDTVYWYQQGPGQDPQFLISFYEKMQSDKGSIPDRFSAQQFSDYHSELNMSSLELGDSALYFCASSPDGLAGAQSYEQYFGPGTRLTVT.

The chain combines TRBV11-2 with TRBJ2-1; 9 bases are a match to TRBD2. CDR1 and CDR2 (germline): SGHAT, FQNNGV. The trim removed 7 bases at V and 6 bases at J, leaving 7 bases unmatched. The CDR3 contains 14 residues. DNA for the CDR3: TGTGCCAGCAAAGAAAGCGGGGGGCGCAATGAGCAGTTCTTC. Protein product: CASKESGGRNEQFF.

The genes are TRBV5-6 and TRBJ1-2; D is possibly TRBD1 (6 bases). In germline, CDR1 is SGHDT, CDR2 YYEEEE. CDR3 length: 13 amino acids. Trimming removed 3 bases at V and 4 bases at J, with 10 bases between. The CDR3 region is CASSSDSFYGYTF. In nucleotides, the CDR3 is TGTGCCAGCAGCTCGGACAGTTTCTATGGCTACACCTTC.

J is TRBJ1-4 and V is TRBV5-1; TRBD1 agrees at 7 bases. Germline CDR1 and CDR2: SGHRS and YFSETQ. This CDR3 region has 14 residues. With V trimmed by 1 base and J by 8 bases, 5 bases remained unmatched. The CDR3 DNA is TGCGCCAGCAGCTTGTCCAGGGGGGTAGAAAAACTGTTTTTT. Translation gives CASSLSRGVEKLFF.

The sample holds a few counts of this clone. V and J are TRBV3-1 (or the pseudogene TRBV3-2) and TRBJ2-7, with 9 bases fitting TRBD2. V shed 5 bases and J 0 bases; nucleotides not matched to a gene: 2. In germline, CDR1 is LGHDT, CDR2 YNNKEL (reference sequence). This CDR3 spans 14 amino acids. Here the CDR3 reads CASSFSGGSYEQYF. CDR3 nucleotide sequence: TGTGCCAGCAGCTTTAGCGGGGGCTCCTACGAGCAGTACTTC.

The chain is built from TRBV5-4 and TRBJ2-3; D is unclear. There are 15 residues in the CDR3. V lost 2 bases and J 0 bases, leaving 10 bases between the germline ends. Germline loops: CDR1 SGHNT, CDR2 YYREEE (reference sequence). The CDR3 spells CASSLDFSSTDTQYF. The DNA for the CDR3 is TGTGCCAGCAGCTTAGACTTTTCTAGCACAGATACGCAGTATTTT.

The chain couples TRBV4-1 to TRBJ1-2; no definite D call. This CDR3 region has 14 residues. The germline V gene has CDR1 MGHRA and CDR2 YSYEKL. Trimming removed 1 base at V and 0 bases at J, with 6 bases between. CDR3 region: CASSQGRANYGYTF. CDR3 coding DNA: TGCGCCAGCAGCCAAGGTCGAGCTAACTATGGCTACACCTTC.

This clone was counted once. The genes are TRBV7-8 and TRBJ1-5; D is undetermined. Germline V CDR1 and CDR2: SGHVS, FQNEAQ. CDR3 size: 15 residues. V lost 0 bases and J 4 bases, leaving 10 bases between the germline ends. For the CDR3, the DNA is TGTGCCAGCAGCTTAGCGTTTGCGGGGAATCAGCCCCAGCATTTT. It translates to CASSLAFAGNQPQHF. Based on the CDR3 plus reference TRBV7-8 and TRBJ1-5, the full variable domain is GAGVSQSPRYKVAKRGQDVALRCDPISGHVSLFWYQQALGQGPEFLTYFQNEAQLDKSGLPSDRFFAERPEGSVSTLKIQRTQQEDSAVYLCASSLAFAGNQPQHFGDGTRLSIL.

The chain recombines TRBV29-1 with TRBJ1-1, with no clear D. V was pared by 7 bases and J by 0 bases, with 6 bases between. This CDR3 spans 11 amino acids. Germline lookup yields CDR1 SQVTM and CDR2 ANQGSEA. This CDR3 is CSGKLNTEAFF. CDR3 nucleotides: TGCAGCGGTAAATTGAACACTGAAGCTTTCTTT.

This chain connects TRBV18 to TRBJ2-2, with TRBD1 identical over 9 bases. V shed 1 base and J 1 base; nucleotides not matched to a gene: 7. The germline V gene encodes CDR1 KGHSH and CDR2 LQKENI. This CDR3 contains 18 residues. CDR3 nucleotide sequence: TGTGCCAGCTCACCACGTATCTGGACAGGGGTGAACACCGGGGAGCTGTTTTTT. It specifies CASSPRIWTGVNTGELFF.